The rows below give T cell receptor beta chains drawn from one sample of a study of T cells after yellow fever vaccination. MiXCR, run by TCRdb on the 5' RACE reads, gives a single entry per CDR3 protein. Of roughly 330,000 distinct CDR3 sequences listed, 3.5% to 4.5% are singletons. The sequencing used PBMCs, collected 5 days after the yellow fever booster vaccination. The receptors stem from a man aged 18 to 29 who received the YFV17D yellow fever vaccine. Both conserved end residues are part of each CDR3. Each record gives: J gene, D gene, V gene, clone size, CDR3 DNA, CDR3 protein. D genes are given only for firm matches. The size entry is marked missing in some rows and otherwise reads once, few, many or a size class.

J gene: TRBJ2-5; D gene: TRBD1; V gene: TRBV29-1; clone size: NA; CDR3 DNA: TGCAGCGTGGGACAGGGCACCATGGAGACCCAGTACTTC; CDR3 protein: CSVGQGTMETQYF
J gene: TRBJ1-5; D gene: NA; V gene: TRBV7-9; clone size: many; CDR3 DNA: TGTGCCAGCAGCCGGGATAATAGCAATCAGCCCCAGCATTTT; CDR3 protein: CASSRDNSNQPQHF
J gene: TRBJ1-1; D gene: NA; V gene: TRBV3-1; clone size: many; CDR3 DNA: TGTGCCAGCAGCGGTAAGGGGAGTCTGAACACTGAAGCTTTCTTT; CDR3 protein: CASSGKGSLNTEAFF
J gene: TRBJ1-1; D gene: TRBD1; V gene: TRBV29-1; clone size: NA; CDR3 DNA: TGCAGCGTTGGGACAGGGGAGGGGGTTGAAGCTTTCTTT; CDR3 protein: CSVGTGEGVEAFF
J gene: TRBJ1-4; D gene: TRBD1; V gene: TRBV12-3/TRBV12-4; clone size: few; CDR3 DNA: TGTGCCAGCACCGAAAGCAGCAGGGGGCCAAGTGAAAAACTTTTTTTT; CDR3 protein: CASTESSRGPSEKLFF
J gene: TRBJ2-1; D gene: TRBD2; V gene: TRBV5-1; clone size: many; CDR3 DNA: TGCGCCAGCAGCTTGGGACTAGCGGGACATAACAATGAGCAGTTCTTC; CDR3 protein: CASSLGLAGHNNEQFF
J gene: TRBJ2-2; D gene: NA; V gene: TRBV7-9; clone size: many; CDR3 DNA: TGTGCCAGCAGCTTCCCCCAGGGGAAGTCCGGGGAGCTGTTTTTT; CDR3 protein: CASSFPQGKSGELFF
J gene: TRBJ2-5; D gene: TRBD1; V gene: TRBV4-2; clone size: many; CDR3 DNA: TGTGCCAGCAGCACCGTTGGGCCAGGGGGCCAAGAGACCCAGTACTTC; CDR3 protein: CASSTVGPGGQETQYF
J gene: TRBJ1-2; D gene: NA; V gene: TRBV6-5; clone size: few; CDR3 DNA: TGTGCCAGCAGTTACAGACCTGACTATGGCTACACCTTC; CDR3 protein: CASSYRPDYGYTF
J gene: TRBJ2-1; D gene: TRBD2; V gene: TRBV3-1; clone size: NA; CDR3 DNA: TGTGCCAGCAGCCCCGGACTAGCGGGGGGGCAGGTTGGTGAGCAGTTCTTC; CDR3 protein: CASSPGLAGGQVGEQFF
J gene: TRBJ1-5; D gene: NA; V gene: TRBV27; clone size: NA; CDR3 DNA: TGTGCCACAATAACCAGTAAGGACAATCAGCCCCAGCATTTT; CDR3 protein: CATITSKDNQPQHF
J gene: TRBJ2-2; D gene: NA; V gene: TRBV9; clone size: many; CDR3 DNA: TGTGCCAGCAGCATCACCGGACAGTCTTCGAACACCGGGGAGCTGTTTTTT; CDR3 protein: CASSITGQSSNTGELFF
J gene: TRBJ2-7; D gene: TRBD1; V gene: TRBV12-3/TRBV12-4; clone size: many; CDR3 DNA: TGTGCCAGCAGTCAACAGGGGGCGATGGGGCACGAGCAGTACTTC; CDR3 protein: CASSQQGAMGHEQYF
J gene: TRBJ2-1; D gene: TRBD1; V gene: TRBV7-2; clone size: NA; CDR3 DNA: TGTGCCAGCAGCTTAAGTCGAGGGGGCGATTACAATGAGCAGTTCTTC; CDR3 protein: CASSLSRGGDYNEQFF
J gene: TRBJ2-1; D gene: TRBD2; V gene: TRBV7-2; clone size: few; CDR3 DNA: TGTGCCAGCAGTTCTAGCGGGGGGGTCTCTGGTGAGCAGTTCTTC; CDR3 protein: CASSSSGGVSGEQFF
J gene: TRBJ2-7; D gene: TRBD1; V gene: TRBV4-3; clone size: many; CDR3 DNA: TGCGCCAGCAGCCAAGAGGGGACAGGGGGCTACGAGCAGTACTTC; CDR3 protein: CASSQEGTGGYEQYF
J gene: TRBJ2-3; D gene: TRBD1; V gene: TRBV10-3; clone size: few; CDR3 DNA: TGTGCCATCGCGTCGGGACAGGGGCGGGATACGCAGTATTTT; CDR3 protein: CAIASGQGRDTQYF
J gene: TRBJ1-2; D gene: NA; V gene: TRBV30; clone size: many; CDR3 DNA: TGTGCCTGGAGTATGACCCGACGGATCTATGGCTACACCTTC; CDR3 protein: CAWSMTRRIYGYTF
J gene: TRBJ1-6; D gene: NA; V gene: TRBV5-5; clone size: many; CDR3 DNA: TGTGCCAGCAGCCGAAGGGGGGATAATTCACCCCTCCACTTT; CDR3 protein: CASSRRGDNSPLHF
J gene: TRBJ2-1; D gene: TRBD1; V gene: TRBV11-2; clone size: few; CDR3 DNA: TGTGCCAGCAGCTTGCAGTCAGGGGGCTCGCAGTTCTTC; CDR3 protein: CASSLQSGGSQFF
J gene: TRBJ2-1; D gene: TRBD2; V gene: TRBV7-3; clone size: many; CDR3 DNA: TGTGCCAGCAGCAGCGGGGGTTCCTACAATGAGCAGTTCTTC; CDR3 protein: CASSSGGSYNEQFF
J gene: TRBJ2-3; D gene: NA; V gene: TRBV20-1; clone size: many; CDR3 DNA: TGCAGTGCTAGTGGCGGGTTAGCCGACGGTACGCAGTATTTT; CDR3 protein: CSASGGLADGTQYF
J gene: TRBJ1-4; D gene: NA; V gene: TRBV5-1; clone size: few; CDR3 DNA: TGCGCCAGCAGCCTAGAATCAAGCTACGAAAAACTGTTTTTT; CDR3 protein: CASSLESSYEKLFF
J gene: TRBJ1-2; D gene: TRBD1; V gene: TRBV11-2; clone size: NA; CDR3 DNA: TGTGCCAGCAGCCCTGACAGGGGACCTGTCTATGGCTACACCTTC; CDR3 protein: CASSPDRGPVYGYTF
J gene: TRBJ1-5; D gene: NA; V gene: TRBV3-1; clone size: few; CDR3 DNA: TGTGCCAGCAGCCATGGTTCTGGTGGCAATCAGCCCCAGCATTTT; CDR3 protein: CASSHGSGGNQPQHF
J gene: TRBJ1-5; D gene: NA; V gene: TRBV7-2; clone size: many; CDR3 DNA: TGTGCCAGCAGCTTAGCAGGGGTGAATCAGCCCCAGCATTTT; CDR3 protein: CASSLAGVNQPQHF
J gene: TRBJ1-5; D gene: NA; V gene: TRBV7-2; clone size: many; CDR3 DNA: TGTGCCAGCAGCTTTTCGGTCAATCAGCCCCAGCATTTT; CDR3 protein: CASSFSVNQPQHF
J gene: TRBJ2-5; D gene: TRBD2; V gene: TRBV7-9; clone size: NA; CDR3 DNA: TGTGCCAGCAGCCTCGGGACTAGCGGGTACCAAGAGACCCAGTACTTC; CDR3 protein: CASSLGTSGYQETQYF
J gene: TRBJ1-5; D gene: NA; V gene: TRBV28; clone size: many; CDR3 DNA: TGTGCCAGCAGTTCTTTGATCGGTGGGAGCAATCAGCCCCAGCATTTT; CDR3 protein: CASSSLIGGSNQPQHF
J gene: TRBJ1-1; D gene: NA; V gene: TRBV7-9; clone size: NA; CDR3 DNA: TGTGCCAGCAGCGCACGACTGAAGGGGAAACGGGGAGCTTTCTTT; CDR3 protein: CASSARLKGKRGAFF
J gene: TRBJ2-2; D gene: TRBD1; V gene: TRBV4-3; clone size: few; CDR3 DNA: TGCGCCAGCAGCCAGTGGACAGGGGAGACCGGGGAGCTGTTTTTT; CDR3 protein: CASSQWTGETGELFF
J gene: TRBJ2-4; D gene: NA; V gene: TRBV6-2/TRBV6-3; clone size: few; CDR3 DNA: TGTGCCAGCAGACCGCCGGGAACAGCCAAAAACATTCAGTACTTC; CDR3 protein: CASRPPGTAKNIQYF
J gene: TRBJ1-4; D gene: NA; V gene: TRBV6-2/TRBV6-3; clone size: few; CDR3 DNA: TGTGCCAGCAGTTACAAGCCGCGAGGCGAAAAACTGTTTTTT; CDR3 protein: CASSYKPRGEKLFF
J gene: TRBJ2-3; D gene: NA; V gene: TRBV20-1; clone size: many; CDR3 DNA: TGCAGTGCTAGTGACAGGAGTCCTCATACGCAGTATTTT; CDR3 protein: CSASDRSPHTQYF
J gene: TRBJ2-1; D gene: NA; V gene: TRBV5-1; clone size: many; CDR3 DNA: TGCGCCAGCGCGACCGACTCCTACAATGAGCAGTTCTTC; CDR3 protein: CASATDSYNEQFF
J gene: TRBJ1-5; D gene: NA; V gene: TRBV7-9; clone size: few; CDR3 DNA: TGTGCCAGCAGCTTAGACGCAGCGGTTCAGCCCCAGCATTTT; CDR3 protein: CASSLDAAVQPQHF
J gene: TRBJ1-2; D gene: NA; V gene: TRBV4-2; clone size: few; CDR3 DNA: TGTGCCAGCAAGGGAGACAGTAACTATGGCTACACCTTC; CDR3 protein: CASKGDSNYGYTF
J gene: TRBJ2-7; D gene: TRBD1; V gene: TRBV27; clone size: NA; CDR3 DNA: TGTGCCAGCAGTCCATTACAGGGGGCGCTGGGCTACGAGCAGTACTTC; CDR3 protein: CASSPLQGALGYEQYF
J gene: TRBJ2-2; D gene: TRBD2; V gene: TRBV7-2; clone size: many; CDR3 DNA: TGTGCCAGCTTGTCCCAGGCGGGGGGTGAAACCGGGGAGCTGTTTTTT; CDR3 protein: CASLSQAGGETGELFF
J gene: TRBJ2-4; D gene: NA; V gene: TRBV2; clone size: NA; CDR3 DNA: TGTGCCAGCAGTGCTCGACAGGTCACCAAAAACATTCAGTACTTC; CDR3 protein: CASSARQVTKNIQYF
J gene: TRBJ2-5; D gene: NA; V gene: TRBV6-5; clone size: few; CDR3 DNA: TGTGCCAGCAGTTACTCTAGGGGGTTCGGGGAGACCCAGTACTTC; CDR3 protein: CASSYSRGFGETQYF
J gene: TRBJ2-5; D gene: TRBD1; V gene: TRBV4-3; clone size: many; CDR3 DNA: TGCGCCAGCAGCCAGGGGACAGGGGCTGGAGAGACCCAGTACTTC; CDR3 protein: CASSQGTGAGETQYF
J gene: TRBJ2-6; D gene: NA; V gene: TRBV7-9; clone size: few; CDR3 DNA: TGTGCCAGCAGCTTAAGGCAGGCGGAATCTGGGGCCAACGTCCTGACTTTC; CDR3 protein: CASSLRQAESGANVLTF